These 10 T cell receptor beta chains originate from one sample sequenced in a study of response to subunit inactivated influenza vaccine. TCRdb re-called the RT-PCR reads through MiXCR, storing one row per CDR3 protein. The profile shows about 170,000 distinct CDR3 sequences, around 10% of them singletons. The sample in question was CD8+ T cells sorted from PBMCs, obtained about 24 months after vaccination. These TCRs come from a man between 50 and 70 years old who received an inactivated influenza vaccine.

V and J are TRBV7-9 and TRBJ2-1; 8 bases agree with TRBD2. The V segment lost 6 bases and the J segment 8 bases; nucleotides outside the gene matches: 9. Looked up from germline, CDR1 is SEHNR and CDR2 is FQNEAQ (reference sequence). The CDR3 length is 14 residues. The CDR3, as DNA: TGTGCCAGCAGAGCGGGAGTCACGCACTATGAGCAGTTCTTC. This sequence encodes CASRAGVTHYEQFF.

V and J are TRBV11-2 and TRBJ1-2; D ambiguous. The germline CDR1 and CDR2 sequences are SGHAT and FQNNGV. The ends were cut back, 3 bases at V and 6 bases at J, with 14 bases in the middle. CDR3 size: 14 residues. The chain's CDR3 is CASSLQASLDGYTF. The CDR3 DNA is TGTGCCAGCAGCTTGCAGGCCTCGCTCGATGGCTACACCTTC.

This clonotype was counted ten times or more. The chain has TRBV4-2 and TRBJ2-3; D possibly matches TRBD1 or TRBD2 (5 bases each). Trimming stripped 2 bases from V and 2 bases from J, with 11 bases between. The CDR3 loop spans 15 amino acids. Germline CDR1 reads LGHNA; CDR2 reads YNFKEQ. This CDR3 is CASSQLLGDTDTQYF. The DNA of the CDR3 is TGTGCCAGCAGCCAACTACTAGGGGACACAGATACGCAGTATTTT.

This clonotype was observed at least ten times. The V call is TRBV4-3, the J call TRBJ2-1; 9 nucleotides agree with TRBD2. Per the germline V gene, CDR1 is LGHNA and CDR2 is YSLEER. This CDR3 is built from 17 residues. The V gene end was trimmed by 0 bases and the J gene end by 3 bases; junction bases not matched to a gene: 6. CDR3 in amino acids: CASSQDLTAGGYNEQFF. The CDR3 DNA is TGCGCCAGCAGCCAAGATCTTACAGCGGGAGGCTACAATGAGCAGTTCTTC.

This clonotype was observed a few times. The V and J genes are TRBV28 and TRBJ2-1; 11 bases agree with TRBD2. The CDR3 length is 15 residues. Trimming took 7 bases from V and 3 from J; bases not matched to a gene: 5. Germline V gene data show CDR1 as MDHEN and CDR2 as SYDVKM. CDR3 loop: CASTLAGGYYNEQFF. CDR3 nucleotide sequence: TGTGCCAGCACTCTAGCGGGAGGTTACTACAATGAGCAGTTCTTC.

The rearrangement uses TRBV7-2 and TRBJ2-5; D gene uncertain. CDR1 SGHTA and CDR2 FQGNSA come from the germline V gene. Between the trimmed V and J ends, which lost 1 base and 2 bases, there was a span of 11 bases. The CDR3 has 15 amino acids. The CDR3 loop reads CASSLGQASQETQYF. For the CDR3, the DNA is TGTGCCAGCAGCTTAGGGCAGGCAAGTCAAGAGACCCAGTACTTC.

This clonotype was counted between two and nine times. This chain links TRBV11-1 with TRBJ2-7; 8 bases agree with TRBD1. In germline, CDR1 is SGHAT, CDR2 FQDESV (reference sequence). V was clipped by 3 bases and J by 3 bases; unmatched bases: 7. This CDR3 is built from 15 residues. For the CDR3, the DNA is TGTGCCAGCAGCTTTACCGGGACAGGCTACTACGAGCAGTACTTC. It encodes CASSFTGTGYYEQYF.

This clonotype appeared a few times. The J gene is TRBJ1-3, the V gene TRBV6-1, with D unclear. This CDR3 has 15 amino acids. V shed 5 bases and J shed 0 bases, with 11 bases lying between them. The germline V gene has CDR1 MNHNS and CDR2 SASEGT. This CDR3 reads CASSLWTGSGNTIYF. The CDR3 DNA is TGTGCCAGCAGTCTTTGGACCGGCTCTGGAAACACCATATATTTT.

This clonotype has more than one count but fewer than ten. V is TRBV9 and J is TRBJ2-2; no firm D call. The CDR3 is 12 residues long. The germline V gene has CDR1 SGDLS and CDR2 YYNGEE. The V end lost 0 bases, the J end lost 6 bases, and 3 bases lay between the germline ends. The CDR3 coding sequence is TGTGCCAGCAGCGTAGCTCCCGGGGAGCTGTTTTTT. It codes for CASSVAPGELFF.

This clonotype was seen a handful of times. The chain joins TRBV15 to TRBJ2-5, with TRBD2 as a possible D gene (6 bases). Trimming removed 3 bases at V and 5 bases at J, with 16 bases between. Germline CDR1 is LNHNV and CDR2 is YYDKDF (reference sequence). This CDR3 is 15 amino acids long. The CDR3 here is CATSREGRRGETQYF. The DNA for the CDR3 is TGTGCCACCAGCAGGGAGGGACGCCGCGGGGAGACCCAGTACTTC.